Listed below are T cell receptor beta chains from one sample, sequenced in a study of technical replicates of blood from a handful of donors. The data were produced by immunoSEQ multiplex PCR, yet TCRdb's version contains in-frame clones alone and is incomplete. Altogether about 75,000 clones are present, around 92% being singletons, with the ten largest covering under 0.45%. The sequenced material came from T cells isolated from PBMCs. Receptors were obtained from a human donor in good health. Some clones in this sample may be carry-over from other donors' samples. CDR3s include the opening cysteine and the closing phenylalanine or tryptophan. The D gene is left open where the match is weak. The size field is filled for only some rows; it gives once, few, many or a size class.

TGTGCCAGCAGTCCCCATGGACAGGCTATGAACACCATATATTTT	CASSPHGQAMNTIYF	TRBV27	TRBJ1-3	.	TRBD1
TGTGCCAGCAGCTTATTCGCGGGGACAGATACGCAGTATTTT	CASSLFAGTDTQYF	TRBV11-2	TRBJ2-3	.	.
TGTGCCAGCAGCCTACAGGGAATCTACGAGCAGTACTTC	CASSLQGIYEQYF	TRBV6-1	TRBJ2-7	.	.
TGCGCCAGCAGCCAGGTACTAGCGGGAGGGCCCGTGGATACGCAGTATTTT	CASSQVLAGGPVDTQYF	TRBV4-1	TRBJ2-3	.	TRBD2
TGCGCCAGCAGCCAGGCACTGGTGACATACTACAATGAGCAGTTCTTC	CASSQALVTYYNEQFF	TRBV4-1	TRBJ2-1	.	.
TGTGCCAGCTCACCCGGGACAGGGAGCGAGCAGTACTTC	CASSPGTGSEQYF	TRBV18	TRBJ2-7	.	TRBD1
TGTGCCAGCAGTGAAGTTAGCGGGAGGGTCTACAATGAGCAGTTCTTC	CASSEVSGRVYNEQFF	TRBV6-1	TRBJ2-1	.	TRBD2
TGCGCCAGCAGCTTCAATGGGGCCCAGAGAGGCACTGAAGCTTTCTTT	CASSFNGAQRGTEAFF	TRBV5-1	TRBJ1-1	few	.
TGTGCCAGCAGTTTAGGGGGGAGGGCCACCAATGAGCAGTTCTTC	CASSLGGRATNEQFF	TRBV27	TRBJ2-1	.	TRBD2
TGTGCCAGTACGGACAGGCGATCCTACAATGAGCAGTTCTTC	CASTDRRSYNEQFF	TRBV19	TRBJ2-1	few	TRBD1
TGTGCCAGCAGCCGTACTGTCACAGATACGCAGTATTTT	CASSRTVTDTQYF	TRBV7-8	TRBJ2-3	.	.
TGTGCCAGCAGACCGCTAGGGACCGGGACTAGCGGGAGGGGCTACGAGCAGTACTTC	CASRPLGTGTSGRGYEQYF	TRBV28	TRBJ2-7	.	TRBD2
TGTGCCAGTAGTATAACGGGTACCCAGTCCTACGAGCAGTACTTC	CASSITGTQSYEQYF	TRBV19	TRBJ2-7	.	.
TGTGCCACCCGGGACAGGGACTCTGGGGCCAACGTCCTGACTTTC	CATRDRDSGANVLTF	TRBV10-3	TRBJ2-6	.	TRBD1
TGTGCCAGCAGCTCCTGGGACGACAGGTCTGGGGCCAACGTCCTGACTTTC	CASSSWDDRSGANVLTF	TRBV11-2	TRBJ2-6	.	.
TGTGCCAGCGCGCTAGAGACCCAGTACTTC	CASALETQYF	TRBV6-1	TRBJ2-5	.	.
TGCGCCAGCAGCTCGCTGGAGAATGGCGGGAACACCATATATTTT	CASSSLENGGNTIYF	TRBV5-1	TRBJ1-3	.	.
TGTGCCAGCAGCTCTTCCGGGACAGGGTATGGCTACACCTTC	CASSSSGTGYGYTF	TRBV7-9	TRBJ1-2	.	TRBD1
TGCAGCGTTGCTCCCGGGAGGCCCTACAATGAGCAGTTCTTC	CSVAPGRPYNEQFF	TRBV29-1	TRBJ2-1	.	TRBD2
TGCGCCAGCAGTGGGGCCCTGCACAATGAGCAGTTCTTC	CASSGALHNEQFF	TRBV5-1	TRBJ2-1	.	.
TGTGCCAGCAGCGTAGGGGCTAGCGGATCCTACGAGCAGTACTTC	CASSVGASGSYEQYF	TRBV9	TRBJ2-7	.	TRBD2
TGTGCCAGCAGTTCCGCCGGGACAGGGGCGAATGAGCAGTTCTTC	CASSSAGTGANEQFF	TRBV28	TRBJ2-1	.	TRBD1
TGTGCCAGCAGCGTAGGAATAGCAGGGGCAGAGACCCAGTACTTC	CASSVGIAGAETQYF	TRBV9	TRBJ2-5	.	.
TGTGCCAGCCACTCCGGCGGGGGTGGTGAAAAACTGTTTTTT	CASHSGGGGEKLFF	TRBV7-9	TRBJ1-4	.	.
TGTGCCAGCAGTTCCCGTGGAGGGTCTTATGGAAACACCATATATTTT	CASSSRGGSYGNTIYF	TRBV27	TRBJ1-3	.	.
TGTGCCATCAGGACAGGGGATCAGCCCCAGCATTTT	CAIRTGDQPQHF	TRBV10-3	TRBJ1-5	.	TRBD1
TGTGCCAGCAGTGAAGCGAACCAACGGGCTGAAGCTTTCTTT	CASSEANQRAEAFF	TRBV2	TRBJ1-1	.	.
TGCGCCAGCAGCTTGGGAGGTATACTCTACAATGAGCAGTTCTTC	CASSLGGILYNEQFF	TRBV5-1	TRBJ2-1	.	.
TGTGCCAGCAGCTATGGGACAGGACGGATGGATGGCTACACCTTC	CASSYGTGRMDGYTF	TRBV6-4	TRBJ1-2	.	TRBD1
TGCGCCAGCAGCTTTGACATGACCCAAGAGACCCAGTACTTC	CASSFDMTQETQYF	TRBV5-1	TRBJ2-5	.	.
TGTGCCAGCAGTGACGGACTAGCGGGAGTTACCGGGGAGCTGTTTTTT	CASSDGLAGVTGELFF	TRBV2	TRBJ2-2	.	TRBD2
TGCGCCAGCAGCCAAGGGGGAGCCCTATTCCGGTGGGAGACCCAGTACTTC	CASSQGGALFRWETQYF	TRBV4-1	TRBJ2-5	.	.
TGTGCCATCTTATCCGGGACTAGGACGTACAATGAGCAGTTCTTC	CAILSGTRTYNEQFF	TRBV2	TRBJ2-1	once	TRBD2
TGTGCCAGCAGCCAATCCTTGCCGGGACTACACTACCCCTACGAGCAGTACTTC	CASSQSLPGLHYPYEQYF	TRBV14	TRBJ2-7	.	TRBD2
TGTGCCAGCAGCCTGGGGGCCCTCTACACAGATACGCAGTATTTT	CASSLGALYTDTQYF	TRBV11-3	TRBJ2-3	.	.
TGTGCCAGCAGCTTTGGGCCCCGTGAAGCTTTCTTT	CASSFGPREAFF	TRBV5-6	TRBJ1-1	.	.
TGTGCCAGCAGTTTAGCTCTAGCGGGAAATCTCTACGAGCAGTACTTC	CASSLALAGNLYEQYF	TRBV27	TRBJ2-7	.	TRBD2
TGTGCCAGCCCGCGTTGTGGTACTGAAGCTTTCTTT	CASPRCGTEAFF	TRBV9	TRBJ1-1	.	.
TGCGCCAGCAGCCAAGACATCCAGGGGTATGGCTACACCTTC	CASSQDIQGYGYTF	TRBV4-1	TRBJ1-2	.	.
TGTGCCAGCACTAGCCGTGCGGTCTATGGCTACACCTTC	CASTSRAVYGYTF	TRBV2	TRBJ1-2	.	.
TGTGCCAGCAGCCCAAGAGACAATTTTGCCAAAAACATTCAGTACTTC	CASSPRDNFAKNIQYF	TRBV19	TRBJ2-4	.	.
TGCGCCAGCAGTGAATACAGGGGCGCCCCCTTAGGCTACACCTTC	CASSEYRGAPLGYTF	TRBV10-2	TRBJ1-2	.	TRBD1
TGTGCCAGTAGTGGCTGGACAGGGGGAGGGGAGACCCAGTACTTC	CASSGWTGGGETQYF	TRBV19	TRBJ2-5	.	TRBD1
TGTGCCAGCAGCGTAAGTACAGGATCCTACGAGCAGTACTTC	CASSVSTGSYEQYF	TRBV9	TRBJ2-7	.	.
TGTGCCAGCAGTAAAAGGACAGACTGGTATAGCAATCAGCCCCAGCATTTT	CASSKRTDWYSNQPQHF	TRBV2	TRBJ1-5	.	.
TGCGCCAGCAGCCAAGATCCCAGGACAGGGGTTGTAGATACGCAGTATTTT	CASSQDPRTGVVDTQYF	TRBV4-1	TRBJ2-3	once	TRBD1
TGTGCCAGCAGCCCCATACCCCCCCCGAGGGATGAAAAACTGTTTTTT	CASSPIPPPRDEKLFF	TRBV7-9	TRBJ1-4	.	.
TGTGCCAGTAGTAGAATAACCGGACTAGCGGGCTACGAGCAGTACTTC	CASSRITGLAGYEQYF	TRBV19	TRBJ2-7	once	TRBD2
TGTGCCAGCAGCCCCGCGCCCTCGCCTGGCAATGAGCAGTTCTTC	CASSPAPSPGNEQFF	TRBV7-6	TRBJ2-1	.	.
TGTGCCAGCAGCGCTTACAGGGCCGGCTACACCTTC	CASSAYRAGYTF	TRBV9	TRBJ1-2	.	.
TGTGCCAGCAGCTTAGGAGCAGCCAAAAACATTCAGTACTTC	CASSLGAAKNIQYF	TRBV7-2	TRBJ2-4	.	.
TGCGCCAGCAGCCAGGATTTCAGGGTTCACTATGGCTACACCTTC	CASSQDFRVHYGYTF	TRBV4-1	TRBJ1-2	.	.
TGTGCCAGTAGTCCGGGGGGCCGCAATCAGCCCCAGCATTTT	CASSPGGRNQPQHF	TRBV19	TRBJ1-5	.	.